This TCR beta chain was retrieved from a study of cytomegalovirus exposure and HLA in healthy donors. For the study at large: From HLA-typed donors, an early data release held approximately 85 million unique TCRs.

Study findings and constraints: In a later analysis, productive TCRs from donors in an Asian-associated ancestry cluster reportedly carried fewer N-insertions than the cohort mean. Confirmation in vitro established that a few CMV-associated chains were specific for CMV antigens.

The CDR3 is made up of 12 amino acids. CDR1 SEHNR and CDR2 FQNEAQ come from the germline V gene (reference sequence). V lost 8 bases to trimming and J lost 2 bases, with 8 bases between them. As for this clone: Its target is not known.

Amplification used 60 Vbeta primers and 13 Jbeta primers. The data were produced by immunoSEQ multiplex PCR, yet TCRdb's version contains in-frame clones alone and is incomplete. The sample holds 100,000 to 150,000 clones; around two thirds are singletons and the top ten take 2% to 2.5%. The receptor was isolated from a woman aged 40 to 55 in good health and CMV-seronegative. Sequences were obtained from PBMCs. The gene calls are TRBV7-9 and TRBJ2-3; D remains ambiguous. In DNA, the CDR3 is TGTGCCAGCTGCGGCTTCACAGATACGCAGTATTTT. Residues: CASCGFTDTQYF.